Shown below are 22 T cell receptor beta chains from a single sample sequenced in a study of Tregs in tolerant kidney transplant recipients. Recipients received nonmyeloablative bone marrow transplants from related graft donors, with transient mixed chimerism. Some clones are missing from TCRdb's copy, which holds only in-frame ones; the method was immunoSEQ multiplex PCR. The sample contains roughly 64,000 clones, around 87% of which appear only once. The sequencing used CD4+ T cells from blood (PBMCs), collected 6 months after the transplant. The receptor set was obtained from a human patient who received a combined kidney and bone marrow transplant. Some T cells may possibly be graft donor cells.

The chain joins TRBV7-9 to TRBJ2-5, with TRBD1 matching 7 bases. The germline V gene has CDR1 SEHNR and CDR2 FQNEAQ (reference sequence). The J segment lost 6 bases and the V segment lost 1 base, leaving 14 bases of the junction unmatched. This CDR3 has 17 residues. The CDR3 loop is CASSLDSSPQGVKTQYF. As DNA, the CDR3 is TGTGCCAGCAGCTTAGACAGCTCGCCTCAGGGGGTGAAGACCCAGTACTTC.

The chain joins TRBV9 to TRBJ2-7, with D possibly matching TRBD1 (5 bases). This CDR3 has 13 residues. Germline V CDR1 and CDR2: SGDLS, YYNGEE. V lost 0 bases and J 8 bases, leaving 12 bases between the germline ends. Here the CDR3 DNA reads TGTGCCAGCAGCGTAGGGGCGGTGGGGCAGCAGTACTTC. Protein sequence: CASSVGAVGQQYF.

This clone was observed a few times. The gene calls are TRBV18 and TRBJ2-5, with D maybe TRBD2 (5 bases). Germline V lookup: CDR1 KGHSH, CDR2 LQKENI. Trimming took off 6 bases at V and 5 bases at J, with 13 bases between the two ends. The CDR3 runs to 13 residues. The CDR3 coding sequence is TGTGCCAGCTCCACGGGTAGCGTGGAGACCCAGTACTTC. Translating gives CASSTGSVETQYF.

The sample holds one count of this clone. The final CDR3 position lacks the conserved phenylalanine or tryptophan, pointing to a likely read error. Here the CDR3 DNA reads TGTGCCAGCAGTTTAGGTTTGGACTGGGGACACTCCTACGAGCAGTACTCC. Amino acids: CASSLGLDWGHSYEQYS. The J gene is TRBJ2-7, the V gene TRBV28, with D perhaps matching TRBD1 (6 bases). With 2 bases removed from V and 0 bases from J, the gap between germline ends came to 17 bases. This CDR3 is built from 17 residues. Germline V gene sequence: CDR1 MDHEN, CDR2 SYDVKM.

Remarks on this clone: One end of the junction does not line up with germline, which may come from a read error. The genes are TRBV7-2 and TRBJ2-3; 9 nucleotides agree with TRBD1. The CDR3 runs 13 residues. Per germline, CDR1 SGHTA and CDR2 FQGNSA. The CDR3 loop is CASSLARTGELSF. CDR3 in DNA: TGTGCCAGCAGCTTAGCGAGGACAGGGGAGCTTAGTTTT. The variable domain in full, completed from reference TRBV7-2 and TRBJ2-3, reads GAGVSQSPSNKVTEKGKDVELRCDPISGHTALYWYRQSLGQGLEFLIYFQGNSAPDKSGLPSDRFSAERTGGSVSTLTIQRTQQEDSAVYLCASSLARTGELSFGPGTRLTVL.

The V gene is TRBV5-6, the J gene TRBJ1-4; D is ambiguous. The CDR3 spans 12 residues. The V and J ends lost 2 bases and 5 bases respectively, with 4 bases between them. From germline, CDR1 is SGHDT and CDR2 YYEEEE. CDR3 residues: CASSFVNEKLFF. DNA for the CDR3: TGTGCCAGCAGCTTCGTGAATGAAAAACTGTTTTTT.

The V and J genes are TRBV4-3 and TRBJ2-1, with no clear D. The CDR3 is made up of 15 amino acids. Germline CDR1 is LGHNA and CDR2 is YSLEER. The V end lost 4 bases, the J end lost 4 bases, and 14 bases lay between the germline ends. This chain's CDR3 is CASSPLVTGYNEQFF. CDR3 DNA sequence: TGCGCCAGCAGCCCTCTTGTGACGGGTTACAATGAGCAGTTCTTC.

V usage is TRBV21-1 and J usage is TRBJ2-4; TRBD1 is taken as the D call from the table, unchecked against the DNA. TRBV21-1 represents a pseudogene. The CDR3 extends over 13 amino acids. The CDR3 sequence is CASRRRGKNIQYF. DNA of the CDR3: TGTGCCAGCAGGCGCAGGGGCAAAAACATTCAGTACTTC.

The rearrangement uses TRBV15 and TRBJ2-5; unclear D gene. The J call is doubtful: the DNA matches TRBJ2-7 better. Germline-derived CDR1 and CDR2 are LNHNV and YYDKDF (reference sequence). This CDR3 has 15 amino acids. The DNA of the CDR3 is TGTGCCACCAGCAGAGAGCAGGTGATGTTACACGAGCAGTACTTC. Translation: CATSREQVMLHEQYF.

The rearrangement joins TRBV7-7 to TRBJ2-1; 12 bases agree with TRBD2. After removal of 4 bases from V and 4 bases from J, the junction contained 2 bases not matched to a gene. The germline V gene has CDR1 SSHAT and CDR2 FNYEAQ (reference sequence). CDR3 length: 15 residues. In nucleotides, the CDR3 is TGTGCCAGCAGCTCGACTAGCGGGGGTTACAATGAGCAGTTCTTC. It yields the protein CASSSTSGGYNEQFF.

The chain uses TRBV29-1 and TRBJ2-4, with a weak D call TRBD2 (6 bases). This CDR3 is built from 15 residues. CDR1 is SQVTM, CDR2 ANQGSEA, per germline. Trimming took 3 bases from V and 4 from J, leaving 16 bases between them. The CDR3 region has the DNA TGCAGCGTTGAGCGGGGATGGAGGGGAAAAAACATTCAGTACTTC. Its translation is CSVERGWRGKNIQYF.

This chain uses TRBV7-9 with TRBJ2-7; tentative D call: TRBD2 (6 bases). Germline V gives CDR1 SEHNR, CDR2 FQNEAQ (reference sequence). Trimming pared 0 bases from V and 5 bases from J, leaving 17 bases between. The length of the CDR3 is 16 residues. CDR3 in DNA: TGTGCCAGCAGCTTAGCGAGGCCAGTGGGAGGAGACGAGCAGTACTTC. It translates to CASSLARPVGGDEQYF.

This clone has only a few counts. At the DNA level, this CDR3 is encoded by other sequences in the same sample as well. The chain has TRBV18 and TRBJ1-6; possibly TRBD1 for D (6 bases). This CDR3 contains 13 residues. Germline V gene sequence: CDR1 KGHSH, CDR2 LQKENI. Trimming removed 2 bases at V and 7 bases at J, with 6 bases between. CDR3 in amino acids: CASSPDRNSPLHF. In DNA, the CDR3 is TGTGCCAGCTCACCAGACAGGAATTCACCCCTCCACTTT.

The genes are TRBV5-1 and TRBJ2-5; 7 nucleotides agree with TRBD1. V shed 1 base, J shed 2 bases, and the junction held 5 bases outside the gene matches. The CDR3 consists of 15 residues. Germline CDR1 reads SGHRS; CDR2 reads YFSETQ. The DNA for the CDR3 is TGCGCCAGCAGCTTGATTTTCAGGGGGCAAGAGACCCAGTACTTC. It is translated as CASSLIFRGQETQYF.

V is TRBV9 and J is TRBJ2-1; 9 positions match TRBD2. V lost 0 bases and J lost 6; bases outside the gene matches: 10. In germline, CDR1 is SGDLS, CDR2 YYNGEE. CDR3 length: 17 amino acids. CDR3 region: CASSVALGRGGGNEQFF. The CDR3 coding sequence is TGTGCCAGCAGCGTAGCCCTTGGGCGGGGGGGAGGCAATGAGCAGTTCTTC.

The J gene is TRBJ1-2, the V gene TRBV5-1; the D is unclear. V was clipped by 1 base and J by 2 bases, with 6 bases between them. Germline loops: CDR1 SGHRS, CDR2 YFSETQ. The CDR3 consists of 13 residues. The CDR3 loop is CASSLRQNYGYTF. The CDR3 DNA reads TGCGCCAGCAGCTTGCGACAAAACTATGGCTACACCTTC.

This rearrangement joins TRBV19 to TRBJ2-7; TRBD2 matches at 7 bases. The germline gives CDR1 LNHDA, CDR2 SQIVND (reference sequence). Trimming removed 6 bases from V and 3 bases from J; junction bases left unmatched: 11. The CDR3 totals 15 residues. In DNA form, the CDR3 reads TGTGCCAGTAGACGGACTGGGTTAGCGGGCTACGAGCAGTACTTC. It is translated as CASRRTGLAGYEQYF.

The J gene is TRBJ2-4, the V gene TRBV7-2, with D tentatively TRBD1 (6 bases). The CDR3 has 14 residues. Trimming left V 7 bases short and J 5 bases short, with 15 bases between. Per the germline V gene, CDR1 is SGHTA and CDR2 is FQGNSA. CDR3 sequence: CASNSIYRENIQYF. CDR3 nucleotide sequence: TGTGCCAGCAACTCGATCTACAGGGAAAACATTCAGTACTTC.

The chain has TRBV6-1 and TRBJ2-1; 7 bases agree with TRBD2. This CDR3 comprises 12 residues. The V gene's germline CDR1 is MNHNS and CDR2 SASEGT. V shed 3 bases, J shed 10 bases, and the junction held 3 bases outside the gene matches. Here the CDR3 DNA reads TGTGCCAGCAGTGAGAAGGGACTAGAGCAGTTCTTC. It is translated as CASSEKGLEQFF.

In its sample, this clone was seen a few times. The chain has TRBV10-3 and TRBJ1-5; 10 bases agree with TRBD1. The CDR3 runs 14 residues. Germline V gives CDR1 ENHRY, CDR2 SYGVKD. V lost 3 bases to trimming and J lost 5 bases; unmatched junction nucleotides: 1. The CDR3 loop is CAISEGQGDQPQHF. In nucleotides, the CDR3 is TGTGCCATCAGTGAAGGACAGGGGGATCAGCCCCAGCATTTT.

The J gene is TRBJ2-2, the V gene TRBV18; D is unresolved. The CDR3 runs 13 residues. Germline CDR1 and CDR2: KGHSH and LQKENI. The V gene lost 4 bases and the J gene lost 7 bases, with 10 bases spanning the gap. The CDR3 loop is CASSQLQGGELFF. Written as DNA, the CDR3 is TGTGCCAGCTCACAACTACAAGGCGGGGAGCTGTTTTTT.

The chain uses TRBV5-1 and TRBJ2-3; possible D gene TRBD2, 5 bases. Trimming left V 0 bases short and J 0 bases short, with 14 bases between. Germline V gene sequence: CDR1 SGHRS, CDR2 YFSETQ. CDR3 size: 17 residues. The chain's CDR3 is CASSLGPAVTSTDTQYF. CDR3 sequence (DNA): TGCGCCAGCAGCTTGGGACCAGCGGTCACTAGCACAGATACGCAGTATTTT.